This TCR beta chain was captured by sequencing in a study of OX40 agonist ivuxolimab in advanced cancers. Study details: Partial responses were achieved by three patients: one hepatocellular carcinoma, two cutaneous melanoma. Study-wide findings and caveats: In the 0.1-3.0 mg/kg groups, partial responders showed among the lowest expansion. Average numbers of expanded clones were greater in CD8+ T cells than in CD4+.

Germline CDR1 is SGHRS and CDR2 is YFSETQ. The V end was cut by 0 bases, the J end by 2 bases, with 9 bases between. The CDR3 has 15 residues. Notes on this clone: Its antigen is not identified.

The assay was immunoSEQ multiplex PCR, and TCRdb's table has in-frame clones only and misses some. Among about 120,000 clones, roughly nine tenths were seen once, and the ten largest hold about 0.55%. This TCR came from an adult with an advanced solid tumor such as melanoma, head and neck, liver or kidney cancer. The sample here was CD4+ or CD8+ T cells sorted from blood, taken in a trial of the OX40 agonist ivuxolimab. The chain joins TRBV5-1 to TRBJ2-1, with D tentatively TRBD1 (5 bases). The CDR3 coding sequence is TGCGCCAGCAGCTTGGAGGCAGGGCCCTACAATGAGCAGTTCTTC. This sequence encodes CASSLEAGPYNEQFF.